These 16 T cell receptor beta chains were sequenced from one sample in a study of blood T cell repertoires in COVID-19. Libraries were prepared by immunoSEQ multiplex PCR; TCRdb keeps only in-frame clonotypes and omits some of them. This table has roughly 220,000 clones, around 84% appearing once. Sequencing was done on a sample of PBMCs or T cells enriched from blood (not recorded which). These receptor sequences come from a woman in her thirties or forties who had recovered from COVID-19.

The chain links TRBV27 to TRBJ1-5; D unresolved. CDR1 and CDR2 (germline): MNHEY, SMNVEV (reference sequence). V was trimmed by 1 base and J by 7 bases, leaving 14 bases between them. The CDR3 has 15 residues. CDR3 bases: TGTGCCAGCAGTTTATTGGCCGGGTCTGGACAGCCCCAGCATTTT. Translating gives CASSLLAGSGQPQHF.

This chain joins TRBV7-2 and TRBJ2-1; a weak D match, TRBD1 (7 bases). Trimming shortened V by 2 bases and J by 0 bases, and 14 bases separated the two germline ends. The CDR3 sequence is 17 residues long. CDR1 and CDR2 (germline): SGHTA, FQGNSA. The DNA of the CDR3 is TGTGCCAGCAGCTTACGGGCAGGGGGAGGCTCCTACAATGAGCAGTTCTTC. Its protein is CASSLRAGGGSYNEQFF.

The chain employs TRBV20-1 and TRBJ2-1, with D hard to call. This CDR3 spans 11 amino acids. Per germline, CDR1 DFQATT and CDR2 SNEGSKA (reference sequence). V dropped 3 bases and J dropped 5 bases, with 5 bases sitting between them. CDR3 sequence reads: CSASPDNEQFF. The CDR3 nucleotides read TGCAGTGCTAGTCCGGACAATGAGCAGTTCTTC.

V gene TRBV28 combines with J gene TRBJ2-3; 7 nucleotides line up with TRBD2. The CDR3 runs to 19 residues. Germline assignment: CDR1 MDHEN and CDR2 SYDVKM. V shed 1 base, J shed 6 bases, and the junction held 19 bases outside the gene matches. CDR3 region: CASSLFYGRKREEGDTQYF. The CDR3 DNA is TGTGCCAGCAGTTTATTTTACGGACGAAAGCGGGAAGAGGGGGATACGCAGTATTTT. Based on the CDR3 plus reference TRBV28 and TRBJ2-3, the full variable domain is DVKVTQSSRYLVKRTGEKVFLECVQDMDHENMFWYRQDPGLGLRLIYFSYDVKMKEKGDIPEGYSVSREKKERFSLILESASTNQTSMYLCASSLFYGRKREEGDTQYFGPGTRLTVL.

The count of this clone is one. The V gene is TRBV2, the J gene TRBJ1-5; D remains ambiguous. V lost 3 bases and J lost 5, with 8 bases in between. The V gene's germline CDR1 is SNHLY and CDR2 FYNNEI. This CDR3 region has 13 residues. CDR3 coding DNA: TGTGCCAGCAGTGAGGAGGTGGATCAGCCCCAGCATTTT. Protein: CASSEEVDQPQHF.

The V call is TRBV29-1, the J call TRBJ1-3, with a possible D match to TRBD1 (6 bases). The CDR3 sequence is 14 residues long. With 1 base removed from V and 4 bases from J, the gap between germline ends came to 11 bases. The germline gives CDR1 SQVTM, CDR2 ANQGSEA. The CDR3 nucleotides are TGCAGCGTTGAAGCCACAGGGCGGGGAAACACCATATATTTT. Amino acid sequence: CSVEATGRGNTIYF.

This chain uses TRBV15 with TRBJ1-5; D is unresolved. The germline gives CDR1 LNHNV, CDR2 YYDKDF (reference sequence). CDR3 size: 14 residues. V lost 0 bases, J lost 5 bases, and 8 bases lay in between. CDR3 sequence reads: CATSRDYTDQPQHF. The CDR3 bases are TGTGCCACCAGCAGAGATTACACAGATCAGCCCCAGCATTTT.

The chain uses TRBV29-1 and TRBJ1-1, with D perhaps matching TRBD1 (6 bases). Trimming cost V 6 bases and J 5 bases, with 16 bases left between them. Germline CDR1 and CDR2: SQVTM and ANQGSEA. The CDR3 length is 13 residues. CDR3 nucleotide sequence: TGCAGCGTAGAGGACAGTTGGTATACTGAAGCTTTCTTT. Translating gives CSVEDSWYTEAFF.

CDR3 DNA sequence: TGTGCCAGCAGTACAGGGGGGAACCAAGAGACCCAGTACTTC. Encoded protein: CASSTGGNQETQYF. The chain recombines TRBV6-5 with TRBJ2-5; 8 bases are a match to TRBD1. Per the germline V gene, CDR1 is MNHEY and CDR2 is SVGAGI. V lost 5 bases and J lost 0; bases outside the gene matches: 2. The CDR3 is 14 amino acids.

This sequence joins TRBV10-3 and TRBJ1-1; the match to TRBD1 covers 7 bases. The CDR3 spans 17 residues. Germline CDR1 reads ENHRY; CDR2 reads SYGVKD. With 4 bases clipped from V and 4 bases from J, the junction kept 15 bases outside the gene matches. CDR3 coding DNA: TGTGCCATCAGTGGTCGGCAGGGGGTAAATCCGAGCACTGAAGCTTTCTTT. As protein: CAISGRQGVNPSTEAFF.

This clone was counted once. The chain combines TRBV24-1 with TRBJ2-5, with D perhaps matching TRBD2 (6 bases). The V end was cut by 5 bases, the J end by 1 base, with 13 bases between. There are 15 residues in the CDR3. From germline, CDR1 is KGHDR and CDR2 SFDVKD. The DNA for the CDR3 is TGTGCCACCAGTGGGGGGAGGACATCCCAAGAGACCCAGTACTTC. This translates into CATSGGRTSQETQYF.

The table lists this clone with a count of one. This chain links TRBV12-3 or TRBV12-4 with TRBJ2-1, with TRBD2 matching over 7 bases. This CDR3 spans 13 amino acids. Trimming at V came to 0 bases and at J to 10 bases, leaving 3 bases not matched to a gene. The CDR3, as DNA: TGTGCCAGCAGTTTAGCGGAACTAGCGGAGCAGTTCTTC. Residues: CASSLAELAEQFF.

This chain connects TRBV10-3 to TRBJ1-2, with D unresolved. Trimming shortened V by 6 bases and J by 6 bases, and 14 bases separated the two germline ends. Germline V CDR1 and CDR2: ENHRY, SYGVKD. The CDR3 covers 13 residues. CDR3 in DNA: TGTGCCATCAGGTCCGTAGACATCCATGGCTACACCTTC. This encodes CAIRSVDIHGYTF.

The genes are TRBV9 and TRBJ1-5; 7 bases are a match to TRBD1. From germline, CDR1 is SGDLS and CDR2 YYNGEE. CDR3 length: 14 residues. J gave up 1 base and V 3 bases, and 1 base lay outside the gene matches. For the CDR3, the DNA is TGTGCCAGCAGCGAAGGGGGCAGCAATCAGCCCCAGCATTTT. This gives the protein CASSEGGSNQPQHF.

The rearrangement uses TRBV5-1 and TRBJ2-3; maybe TRBD1 (6 bases). This CDR3 comprises 13 residues. Germline CDR1 and CDR2: SGHRS and YFSETQ. Trimming removed 4 bases from V and 4 bases from J, with 10 bases in between. The CDR3 loop is CASSNEGADTQYF. CDR3 DNA sequence: TGCGCCAGCAGCAATGAGGGGGCAGATACGCAGTATTTT.

This chain connects TRBV10-1 to TRBJ2-7; 7 bases align to TRBD1. Germline values: CDR1 WNHNN, CDR2 SYGVQD (reference sequence). The V and J ends lost 10 bases and 3 bases, in that order; junction bases with no gene match: 9. There are 13 residues in the CDR3. The CDR3 protein is CATRCWTGYEQYV. The CDR3 DNA reads TGCGCCACCAGGTGCTGGACAGGCTACGAGCAGTACGTC.